The next 3 T cell receptor beta chains were all read from a single sample in a study of cytomegalovirus exposure and HLA in healthy donors. The PCR contained 60 Vbeta and 13 Jbeta primers. The method was immunoSEQ multiplex PCR; TCRdb's version includes in-frame clones alone and lacks a portion of them. The data show about 120,000 clones, about 81% seen once. Sequencing was carried out using PBMCs. These receptors all come from a woman between 35 and 50 years old in good health and CMV-seropositive.

This clone appeared a few times. The chain has TRBV19 and TRBJ1-5; D is unresolved. Trimming left V 6 bases short and J 0 bases short, with 6 bases between. There are 13 residues in the CDR3. Per the germline V gene, CDR1 is LNHDA and CDR2 is SQIVND (reference sequence). The CDR3, as DNA: TGTGCCAGTAGGCTAAATAGCAATCAGCCCCAGCATTTT. This codes for CASRLNSNQPQHF.

This clone appeared once. CDR3 protein: CASSLEVRTGSPIAFF. In nucleotides, the CDR3 is TGTGCCAGCTCGCTCGAAGTCCGAACTGGTTCCCCCATAGCTTTCTTT. The chain links TRBV18 to TRBJ1-1, with D unresolved. Germline V gene data show CDR1 as KGHSH and CDR2 as LQKENI. V lost 6 bases, J lost 10 bases, and 27 bases lay in between. The CDR3 loop spans 16 amino acids.

This sequence joins TRBV4-3 and TRBJ2-7; 7 nucleotides line up with TRBD1. CDR1 and CDR2 (germline): LGHNA, YSLEER. Germline trimming cut 0 bases from V and 2 bases from J; bases unmatched to any gene: 10. This CDR3 region has 17 residues. CDR3 amino acids: CASSQDRIGTVTYEQYF. The DNA for the CDR3 is TGCGCCAGCAGCCAAGATAGGATAGGGACAGTAACCTACGAGCAGTACTTC.